This T cell receptor (beta chain) was profiled in a study of cytomegalovirus exposure and HLA in healthy donors. Notes on the study in general: A highly shared variant cluster was judged a likely technical artifact. According to an earlier analysis, most TCR beta V segments yielded productive rearrangements about 87% or about 30% of the time. In a later analysis, TCR beta V- and J-gene trimming showed a link to a missense DCLRE1C variant.

A word on this clone: What it binds is not known.

This PCR relied on a set of 60 Vbeta primers and 13 Jbeta primers. Measured with immunoSEQ multiplex PCR; TCRdb has only the in-frame clones, and not every one. Altogether approximately 87,000 clones are present, around 86% being singletons, with the ten largest covering 4.2%. CDR3 length equals 14 residues. J was trimmed by 6 bases and V by 3 bases; bases with no gene match: 6. Germline loops: CDR1 SGHRS, CDR2 YFSETQ. The sequence was obtained from a woman between 65 and 79 years old in good health and CMV-seropositive. The rearrangement uses TRBV5-1 and TRBJ1-2; 9 bases agree with TRBD1. The source material was PBMCs. The CDR3 protein is CASSSYTGGHGYTF. The CDR3 DNA is TGCGCCAGCAGCTCGTACACAGGGGGCCATGGCTACACCTTC. The whole variable domain, remainder taken from reference TRBV5-1 and TRBJ1-2, is KAGVTQTPRYLIKTRGQQVTLSCSPISGHRSVSWYQQTPGQGLQFLFEYFSETQRNKGNFPGRFSGRQFSNSRSEMNVSTLELGDSALYLCASSSYTGGHGYTFGSGTRLTVV.